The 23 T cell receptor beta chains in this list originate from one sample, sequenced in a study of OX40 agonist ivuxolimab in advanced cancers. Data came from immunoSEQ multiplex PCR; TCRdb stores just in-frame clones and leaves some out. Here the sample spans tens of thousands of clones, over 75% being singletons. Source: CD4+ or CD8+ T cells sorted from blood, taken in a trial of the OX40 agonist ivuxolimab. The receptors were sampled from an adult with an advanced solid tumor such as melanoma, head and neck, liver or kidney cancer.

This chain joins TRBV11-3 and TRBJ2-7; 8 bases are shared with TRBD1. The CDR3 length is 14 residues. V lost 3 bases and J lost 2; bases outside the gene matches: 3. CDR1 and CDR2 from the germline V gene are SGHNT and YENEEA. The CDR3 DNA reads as TGTGCCAGCAGCTTTGCAGGGGGCCCCTACGAGCAGTACTTC. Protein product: CASSFAGGPYEQYF.

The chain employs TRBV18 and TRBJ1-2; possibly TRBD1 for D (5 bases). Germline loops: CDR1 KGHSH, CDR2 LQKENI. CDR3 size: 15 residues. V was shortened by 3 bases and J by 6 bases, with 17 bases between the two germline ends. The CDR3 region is CASSPTGGTLDGYTF. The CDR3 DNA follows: TGTGCCAGCTCACCTACCGGGGGGACTTTGGATGGCTACACCTTC.

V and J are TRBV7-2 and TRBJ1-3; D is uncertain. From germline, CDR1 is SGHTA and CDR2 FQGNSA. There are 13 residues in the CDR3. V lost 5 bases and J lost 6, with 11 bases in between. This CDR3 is CASSPRPENTIYF. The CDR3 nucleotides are TGTGCCAGCAGCCCACGACCTGAAAACACCATATATTTT.

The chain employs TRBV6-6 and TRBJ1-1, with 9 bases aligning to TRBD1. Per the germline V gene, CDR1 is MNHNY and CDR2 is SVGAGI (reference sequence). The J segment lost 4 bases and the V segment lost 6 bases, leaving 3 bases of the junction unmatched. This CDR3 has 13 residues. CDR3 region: CASRKTGGTEAFF. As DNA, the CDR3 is TGTGCCAGCAGGAAGACAGGGGGCACTGAAGCTTTCTTT.

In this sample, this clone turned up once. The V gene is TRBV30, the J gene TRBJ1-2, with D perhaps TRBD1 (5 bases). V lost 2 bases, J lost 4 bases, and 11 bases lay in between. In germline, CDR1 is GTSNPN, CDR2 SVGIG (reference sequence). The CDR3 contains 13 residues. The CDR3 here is CAWSILGPYGYTF. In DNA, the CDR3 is TGTGCCTGGAGTATCCTGGGGCCCTATGGCTACACCTTC.

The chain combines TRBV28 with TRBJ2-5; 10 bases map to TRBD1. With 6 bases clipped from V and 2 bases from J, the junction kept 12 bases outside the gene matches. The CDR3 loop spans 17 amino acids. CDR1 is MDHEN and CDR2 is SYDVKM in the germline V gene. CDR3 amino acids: CASRDTPGQGFQETQYF. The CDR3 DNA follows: TGTGCCAGCAGAGACACGCCGGGACAGGGGTTTCAAGAGACCCAGTACTTC.

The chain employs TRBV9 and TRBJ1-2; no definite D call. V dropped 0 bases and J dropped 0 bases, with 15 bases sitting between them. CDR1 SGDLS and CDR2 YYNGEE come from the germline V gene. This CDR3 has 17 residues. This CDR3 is CASSVEPRTRANYGYTF. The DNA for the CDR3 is TGTGCCAGCAGCGTAGAGCCGAGAACACGAGCTAACTATGGCTACACCTTC.

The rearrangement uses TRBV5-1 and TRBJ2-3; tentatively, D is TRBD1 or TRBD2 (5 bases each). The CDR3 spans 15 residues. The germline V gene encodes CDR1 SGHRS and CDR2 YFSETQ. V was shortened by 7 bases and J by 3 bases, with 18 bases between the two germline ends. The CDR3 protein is CASRLRDGSTDTQYF. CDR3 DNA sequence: TGCGCCAGCCGGCTAAGGGACGGAAGTACAGATACGCAGTATTTT.

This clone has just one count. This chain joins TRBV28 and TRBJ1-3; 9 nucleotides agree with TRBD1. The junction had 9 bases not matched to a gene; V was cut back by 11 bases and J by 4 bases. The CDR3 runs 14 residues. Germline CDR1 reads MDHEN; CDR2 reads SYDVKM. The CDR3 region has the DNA TGTGCCGCTGAACAGGGGGCGCTGGGAAACACCATATATTTT. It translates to CAAEQGALGNTIYF.

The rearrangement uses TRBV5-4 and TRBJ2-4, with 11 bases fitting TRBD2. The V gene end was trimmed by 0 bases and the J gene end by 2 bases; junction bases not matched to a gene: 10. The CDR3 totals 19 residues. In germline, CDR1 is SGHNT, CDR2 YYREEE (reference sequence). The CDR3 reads CASSLGVTSGTFSKNIQYF. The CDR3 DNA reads TGTGCCAGCAGCTTGGGGGTGACTAGCGGGACCTTTTCCAAAAACATTCAGTACTTC.

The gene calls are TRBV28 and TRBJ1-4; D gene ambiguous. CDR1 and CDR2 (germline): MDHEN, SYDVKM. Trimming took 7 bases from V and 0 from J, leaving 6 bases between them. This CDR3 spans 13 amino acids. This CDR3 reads CASNDATNEKLFF. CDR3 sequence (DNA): TGTGCCAGCAACGATGCAACTAATGAAAAACTGTTTTTT.

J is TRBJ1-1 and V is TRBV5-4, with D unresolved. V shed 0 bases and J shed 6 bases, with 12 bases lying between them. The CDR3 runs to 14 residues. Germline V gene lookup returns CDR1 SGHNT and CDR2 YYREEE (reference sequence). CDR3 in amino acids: CASSLEEVMAEAFF. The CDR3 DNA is TGTGCCAGCAGCTTGGAAGAGGTTATGGCTGAAGCTTTCTTT.

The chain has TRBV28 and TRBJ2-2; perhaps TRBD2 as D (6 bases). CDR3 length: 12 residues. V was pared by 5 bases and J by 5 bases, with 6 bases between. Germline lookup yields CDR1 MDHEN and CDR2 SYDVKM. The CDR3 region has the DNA TGTGCCAGCAGTCGGGAGACCGGGGAGCTGTTTTTT. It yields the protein CASSRETGELFF.

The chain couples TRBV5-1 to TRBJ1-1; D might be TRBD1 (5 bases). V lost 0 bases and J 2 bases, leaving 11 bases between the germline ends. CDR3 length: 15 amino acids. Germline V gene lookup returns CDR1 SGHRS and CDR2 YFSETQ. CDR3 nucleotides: TGCGCCAGCAGCTTGGCCAGGGTGGGAAACACTGAAGCTTTCTTT. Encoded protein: CASSLARVGNTEAFF.

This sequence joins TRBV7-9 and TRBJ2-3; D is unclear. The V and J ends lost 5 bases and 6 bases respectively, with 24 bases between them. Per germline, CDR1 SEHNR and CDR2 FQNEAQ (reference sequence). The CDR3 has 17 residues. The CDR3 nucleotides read TGTGCCAGCAGCCCAGCTCTAGGGCTTGGGCGTGCGGATACGCAGTATTTT. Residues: CASSPALGLGRADTQYF.

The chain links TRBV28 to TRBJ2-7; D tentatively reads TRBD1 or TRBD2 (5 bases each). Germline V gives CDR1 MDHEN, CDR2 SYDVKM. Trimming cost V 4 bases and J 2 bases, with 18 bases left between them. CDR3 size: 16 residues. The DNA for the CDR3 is TGTGCCAGCAGTTCCTCCGGGGCAGTGTCCCCCTACGAGCAGTACTTC. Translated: CASSSSGAVSPYEQYF.

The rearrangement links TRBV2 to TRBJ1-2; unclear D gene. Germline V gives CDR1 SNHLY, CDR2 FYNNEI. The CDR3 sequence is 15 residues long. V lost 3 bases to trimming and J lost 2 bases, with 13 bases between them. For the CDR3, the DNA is TGTGCCAGCAGTGAGGTTGGCAGGTCCAACTATGGCTACACCTTC. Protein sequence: CASSEVGRSNYGYTF.

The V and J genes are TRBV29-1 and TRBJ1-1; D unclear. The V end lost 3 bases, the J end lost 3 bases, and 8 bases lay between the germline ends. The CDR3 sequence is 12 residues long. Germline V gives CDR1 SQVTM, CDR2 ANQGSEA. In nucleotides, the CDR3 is TGCAGCGTTGAGCTGGGGTACACTGAAGCTTTCTTT. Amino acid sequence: CSVELGYTEAFF.

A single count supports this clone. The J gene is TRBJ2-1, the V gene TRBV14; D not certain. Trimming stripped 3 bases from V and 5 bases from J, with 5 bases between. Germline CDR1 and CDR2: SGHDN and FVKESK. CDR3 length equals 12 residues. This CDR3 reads CASSHYNNEQFF. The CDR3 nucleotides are TGTGCCAGCAGCCACTACAACAATGAGCAGTTCTTC.

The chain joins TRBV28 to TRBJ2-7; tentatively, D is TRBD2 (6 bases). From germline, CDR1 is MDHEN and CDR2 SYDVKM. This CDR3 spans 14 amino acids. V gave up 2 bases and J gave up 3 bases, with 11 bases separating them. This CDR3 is CASSLLQGGYEQYF. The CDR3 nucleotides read TGTGCCAGCAGTTTACTCCAGGGAGGCTACGAGCAGTACTTC.

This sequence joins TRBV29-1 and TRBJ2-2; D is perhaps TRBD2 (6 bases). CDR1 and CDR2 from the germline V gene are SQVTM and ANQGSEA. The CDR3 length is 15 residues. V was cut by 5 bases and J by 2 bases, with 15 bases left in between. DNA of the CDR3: TGCAGCGTTACGTCCCCCGGGGGTAACACCGGGGAGCTGTTTTTT. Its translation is CSVTSPGGNTGELFF.

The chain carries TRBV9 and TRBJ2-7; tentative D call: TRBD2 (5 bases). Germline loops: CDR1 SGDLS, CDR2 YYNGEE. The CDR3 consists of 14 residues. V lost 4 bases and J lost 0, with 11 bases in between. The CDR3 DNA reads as TGTGCCAGCAGCCTTAGTAGCGCCTCCTACGAGCAGTACTTC. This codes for CASSLSSASYEQYF.

The CDR3 loop reads CSVGRGTQETQYF. For the CDR3, the DNA is TGCAGCGTTGGCCGCGGGACTCAAGAGACCCAGTACTTC. The chain carries TRBV29-1 and TRBJ2-5; perhaps TRBD2 as D (6 bases). The CDR3 has 13 amino acids. Trimming pared 4 bases from V and 2 bases from J, leaving 11 bases between. Per the germline V gene, CDR1 is SQVTM and CDR2 is ANQGSEA.